Shown below are 2 T cell receptor beta chains from a single sample sequenced in a study of cytomegalovirus exposure and HLA in healthy donors. PCR was performed using 60 Vbeta and 13 Jbeta primers. Using immunoSEQ multiplex PCR, the repertoire was profiled, and TCRdb retains in-frame clones only, with some absent. The repertoire holds about 120,000 clones, with 9.5% as singletons. Sequencing was performed on PBMCs. Every receptor here comes from a man aged 30 to 45 in good health and CMV-seronegative.

The V and J genes are TRBV28 and TRBJ2-1; possible D gene TRBD1, 6 bases. The CDR3 extends over 15 amino acids. V lost 1 base and J lost 0, with 7 bases in between. Per the germline V gene, CDR1 is MDHEN and CDR2 is SYDVKM. The CDR3 region has the DNA TGTGCCAGCAGTTTATTGGACAGCTCCTACAATGAGCAGTTCTTC. Its translation: CASSLLDSSYNEQFF.

A single count supports this clone. The chain has TRBV5-1 and TRBJ2-1; 9 bases line up with TRBD2. Germline V gene lookup returns CDR1 SGHRS and CDR2 YFSETQ. Unmatched junction bases numbered 10, after V lost 0 bases and J lost 3 bases. CDR3 length: 18 amino acids. CDR3 coding DNA: TGCGCCAGCAGCTTGGCCCTTGGGCGGGGGGGCCGCTACAATGAGCAGTTCTTC. It translates to CASSLALGRGGRYNEQFF. The complete variable domain, with remaining parts taken from reference TRBV5-1 and TRBJ2-1, reads KAGVTQTPRYLIKTRGQQVTLSCSPISGHRSVSWYQQTPGQGLQFLFEYFSETQRNKGNFPGRFSGRQFSNSRSEMNVSTLELGDSALYLCASSLALGRGGRYNEQFFGPGTRLTVL.